What follows are 27 T cell receptor beta chains derived from one specimen sequenced in a study of shared clonotypes between healthy human individuals (TCRdb year 2020). The library was built by means of the immunoSEQ multiplex PCR assay. The table was pulled from immuneACCESS by TCRdb, which kept in-frame rearrangements only. Such tables lose some clones; where checked, under half of the loss comes from unresolved V genes, and the rest has no known cause. This sample lists about 980,000 clones; around 80% were detected once. The ten most abundant clones make up around 1.5% of the sample. Sequencing input: memory CD4+ T cells sorted from blood. The cell subset or site label for this specimen denotes: CD45RA-negative fraction. The source is a man younger than 35 in good health.

The chain recombines TRBV6-6 with TRBJ1-3; no firm D call. V lost 3 bases and J 5 bases, leaving 17 bases between the germline ends. This CDR3 spans 16 amino acids. The germline gives CDR1 MNHNY, CDR2 SVGAGI (reference sequence). CDR3 sequence: CASSYNRAGIRNTIYF. Here the CDR3 DNA reads TGTGCCAGCAGTTATAATAGGGCCGGGATTAGAAACACCATATATTTT.

The rearrangement joins TRBV5-6 to TRBJ2-7; no definite D call. Germline V lookup: CDR1 SGHDT, CDR2 YYEEEE. The V gene lost 0 bases and the J gene lost 2 bases, with 9 bases spanning the gap. The CDR3 spans 14 residues. The CDR3 reads CASSLDFTTYEQYF. CDR3 sequence (DNA): TGTGCCAGCAGCTTGGACTTTACAACCTACGAGCAGTACTTC.

CDR3 coding DNA: TGCGCCAGCAGCCTTTCTCTTGGAAACACCATATATTTT. It translates to CASSLSLGNTIYF. The rearrangement uses TRBV4-3 and TRBJ1-3; no firm D call. Trimming pared 4 bases from V and 3 bases from J, leaving 7 bases between. This CDR3 region has 13 residues. Germline assignment: CDR1 LGHNA and CDR2 YSLEER.

The CDR3: CASVSNRAREQYF. The CDR3 DNA sequence: TGTGCCAGCGTCTCAAACCGGGCCAGGGAGCAGTACTTC. This chain uses TRBV28 with TRBJ2-7; D not resolved. Trimming stripped 8 bases from V and 7 bases from J, with 18 bases between. Germline loops: CDR1 MDHEN, CDR2 SYDVKM. The CDR3 is 13 amino acids.

This clone has just one count. This chain uses TRBV11-2 with TRBJ1-2; D remains unclear. Germline V lookup: CDR1 SGHAT, CDR2 FQNNGV. The CDR3 spans 14 residues. V was pared by 4 bases and J by 3 bases, with 12 bases between. CDR3 in amino acids: CASSSTAGDYGYTF. The CDR3, as DNA: TGTGCCAGCAGCTCGACCGCCGGCGACTATGGCTACACCTTC.

CDR3 protein: CASSVVGGTTGELFF. The CDR3 DNA sequence: TGTGCCAGCAGCGTAGTGGGAGGGACCACCGGGGAGCTGTTTTTT. V usage is TRBV9 and J usage is TRBJ2-2; 7 nucleotides line up with TRBD2. This CDR3 contains 15 residues. Germline V CDR1 and CDR2: SGDLS, YYNGEE. J gave up 4 bases and V 0 bases, and 3 bases lay outside the gene matches.

The chain recombines TRBV10-3 with TRBJ2-7; maybe TRBD2 (5 bases). CDR1 and CDR2 from the germline V gene are ENHRY and SYGVKD. This CDR3 comprises 14 residues. The V gene lost 8 bases and the J gene lost 0 bases, with 14 bases spanning the gap. The DNA of the CDR3 is TGTGCCATCCGGTGGACTGCGAGCTCCTACGAGCAGTACTTC. This gives the protein CAIRWTASSYEQYF.

The chain recombines TRBV7-9 with TRBJ1-6; D unclear. The CDR3 sequence is 13 residues long. In germline, CDR1 is SEHNR, CDR2 FQNEAQ (reference sequence). Between the trimmed V and J ends, which lost 2 bases and 10 bases, there was a span of 9 bases. The CDR3 spells CASSLSLGSPLHF. DNA of the CDR3: TGTGCCAGCAGCTTATCATTGGGGTCACCCCTCCACTTT.

This sequence joins TRBV9 and TRBJ1-6, with TRBD1 as a possible D gene (5 bases). This CDR3 is 16 amino acids long. The ends were cut back, 0 bases at V and 4 bases at J, with 11 bases in the middle. Germline CDR1 is SGDLS and CDR2 is YYNGEE. This CDR3 reads CASSVGVGVYNSPLHF. As DNA, the CDR3 is TGTGCCAGCAGCGTAGGTGTAGGGGTGTATAATTCACCCCTCCACTTT.

The chain carries TRBV7-9 and TRBJ2-3; the D is unclear. Germline V CDR1 and CDR2: SEHNR, FQNEAQ (reference sequence). With 1 base removed from V and 3 bases from J, the gap between germline ends came to 8 bases. This CDR3 has 14 residues. The CDR3 DNA reads TGTGCCAGCAGCTTAGAGTGGATTACAGATACGCAGTATTTT. Protein: CASSLEWITDTQYF.

In its sample, this clone was seen once. The CDR3 loop reads CASSLTEDREVAGELFF. The CDR3 coding sequence is TGTGCCAGCAGCTTAACCGAAGACAGGGAAGTCGCCGGGGAGCTGTTTTTT. The rearrangement uses TRBV7-9 and TRBJ2-2, with 7 nucleotides matching TRBD1. CDR1 is SEHNR and CDR2 is FQNEAQ in the germline V gene (reference sequence). With 2 bases clipped from V and 6 bases from J, the junction kept 12 bases outside the gene matches. This CDR3 region has 17 residues. Full variable domain (missing parts from reference TRBV7-9 and TRBJ2-2): DTGVSQNPRHKITKRGQNVTFRCDPISEHNRLYWYRQTLGQGPEFLTYFQNEAQLEKSRLLSDRFSAERPKGSFSTLEIQRTEQGDSAMYLCASSLTEDREVAGELFFGEGSRLTVL.

The chain recombines TRBV7-2 with TRBJ2-7, with D possibly matching TRBD2 (6 bases). Between the trimmed V and J ends, which lost 5 bases and 2 bases, there was a span of 16 bases. Germline lookup yields CDR1 SGHTA and CDR2 FQGNSA. This CDR3 is 15 amino acids long. The CDR3 region is CASSPQGLSTYEQYF. The CDR3 bases are TGTGCCAGCAGCCCCCAGGGACTCTCAACCTACGAGCAGTACTTC.

This clone occurred a few times. This chain uses TRBV2 with TRBJ2-1; 10 bases agree with TRBD1. V lost 10 bases, J lost 8 bases, and 8 bases stayed unmatched. Germline CDR1 SNHLY, CDR2 FYNNEI. There are 13 residues in the CDR3. CDR3: CATGGQGMDEQFF. DNA for the CDR3: TGTGCCACTGGGGGACAGGGGATGGATGAGCAGTTCTTC.

The chain links TRBV6-1 to TRBJ2-7; TRBD2 agrees at 12 bases. Per the germline V gene, CDR1 is MNHNS and CDR2 is SASEGT. The CDR3 runs 15 residues. With 5 bases clipped from V and 2 bases from J, the junction kept 4 bases outside the gene matches. The chain's CDR3 is CASSPRTSGTYEQYF. CDR3 coding DNA: TGTGCCAGCAGTCCACGGACTAGCGGGACCTACGAGCAGTACTTC.

CDR3: CATIGGDGRTEAFF. The CDR3 DNA reads as TGTGCCACCATTGGGGGGGACGGAAGGACTGAAGCTTTCTTT. V and J are TRBV18 and TRBJ1-1, with TRBD1 as a possible D gene (5 bases). This CDR3 is built from 14 residues. Looked up from germline, CDR1 is KGHSH and CDR2 is LQKENI. V lost 10 bases and J 5 bases, leaving 20 bases between the germline ends.

The chain couples TRBV7-3 to TRBJ2-2; D perhaps matches TRBD1 (5 bases). CDR1 is SGHTA, CDR2 FQGTGA, per germline. The CDR3 runs 15 residues. V dropped 1 base and J dropped 3 bases, with 9 bases sitting between them. As DNA, the CDR3 is TGTGCCAGCAGCTTAATTCCAGGGTACACCGGGGAGCTGTTTTTT. This sequence encodes CASSLIPGYTGELFF.

This sequence joins TRBV30 and TRBJ2-7, with D maybe TRBD2 (5 bases). In germline, CDR1 is GTSNPN, CDR2 SVGIG (reference sequence). V lost 1 base and J 6 bases, leaving 13 bases between the germline ends. This CDR3 spans 13 amino acids. The CDR3 bases are TGTGCCTGGAGTGGCACGGCCCGGGGCGAGCAGTACTTC. Amino acids: CAWSGTARGEQYF.

This rearrangement joins TRBV7-3 to TRBJ1-1, with D tentatively TRBD1 (6 bases). The V and J ends lost 5 bases and 3 bases respectively, with 13 bases between them. Per the germline V gene, CDR1 is SGHTA and CDR2 is FQGTGA. The CDR3 length is 14 residues. The CDR3 is CASSATGFDTEAFF. The CDR3 region has the DNA TGTGCCAGCAGCGCTACAGGGTTTGACACTGAAGCTTTCTTT.

The CDR3 DNA is TGCGCCAGCAGTGAACCGGGACAGCAAAACATTCAGTACTTC. Protein: CASSEPGQQNIQYF. V usage is TRBV10-2 and J usage is TRBJ2-4; TRBD1 matches 7 bases. Germline CDR1 and CDR2: WSHSY and SAAADI. Germline trimming cut 3 bases from V and 5 bases from J; bases unmatched to any gene: 4. The CDR3 contains 14 residues.

J is TRBJ1-5 and V is TRBV18; D not resolved. Germline CDR1 is KGHSH and CDR2 is LQKENI. The V and J ends lost 6 bases and 4 bases respectively, with 16 bases between them. The CDR3 runs to 15 residues. The CDR3: CASSPAAGVNQPQHF. The CDR3 DNA reads as TGTGCCAGCTCGCCCGCCGCAGGCGTGAATCAGCCCCAGCATTTT.

This clone was detected only once. The chain has TRBV7-2 and TRBJ1-2, with TRBD1 as a possible D gene (6 bases). This CDR3 spans 16 amino acids. V lost 1 base and J lost 4, with 16 bases in between. Per germline, CDR1 SGHTA and CDR2 FQGNSA. Here the CDR3 reads CASSLGGQPSGYGYTF. In nucleotides, the CDR3 is TGTGCCAGCAGCTTAGGCGGACAGCCCAGCGGCTATGGCTACACCTTC.

The chain employs TRBV28 and TRBJ1-5; D might be TRBD1 (6 bases). The length of the CDR3 is 18 residues. The V end was cut by 2 bases, the J end by 4 bases, with 21 bases between. Per germline, CDR1 MDHEN and CDR2 SYDVKM. This chain's CDR3 is CASSLGDIFPLPNQPQHF. The DNA for the CDR3 is TGTGCCAGCAGTTTAGGGGACATTTTCCCCCTTCCAAATCAGCCCCAGCATTTT. The whole variable domain, filled in from reference TRBV28 and TRBJ1-5, reads DVKVTQSSRYLVKRTGEKVFLECVQDMDHENMFWYRQDPGLGLRLIYFSYDVKMKEKGDIPEGYSVSREKKERFSLILESASTNQTSMYLCASSLGDIFPLPNQPQHFGDGTRLSIL.

V and J are TRBV5-1 and TRBJ1-1, with unresolved D. Germline assignment: CDR1 SGHRS and CDR2 YFSETQ. The CDR3 spans 13 residues. The V end was cut by 5 bases, the J end by 4 bases, with 12 bases between. This CDR3 is CASSSGLLTEAFF. In DNA form, the CDR3 reads TGCGCCAGCAGTTCTGGACTCCTCACTGAAGCTTTCTTT.

The rearrangement uses TRBV2 and TRBJ1-6; the D is unclear. This CDR3 contains 13 residues. The V end was cut by 6 bases, the J end by 7 bases, with 10 bases between. CDR1 and CDR2 (germline): SNHLY, FYNNEI. The CDR3 DNA is TGTGCCAGCAGGCCGAGTGGGAATTCACCCCTCCACTTT. It yields the protein CASRPSGNSPLHF.

The rearrangement links TRBV15 to TRBJ2-5; possibly TRBD2 for D (6 bases). The CDR3 runs to 15 residues. From germline, CDR1 is LNHNV and CDR2 YYDKDF (reference sequence). V lost 5 bases to trimming and J lost 5 bases, with 18 bases between them. CDR3: CATSGPGRLEETQYF. CDR3 bases: TGTGCCACCAGCGGACCAGGGAGGCTAGAGGAGACCCAGTACTTC.

The rearrangement uses TRBV9 and TRBJ2-3, with 10 bases matching TRBD1. V shed 4 bases and J 1 base; nucleotides not matched to a gene: 6. Germline CDR1 is SGDLS and CDR2 is YYNGEE. This CDR3 contains 16 residues. CDR3 coding DNA: TGTGCCAGCAGCAGGGGACAGGGGATCGGCACAGATACGCAGTATTTT. Protein sequence: CASSRGQGIGTDTQYF.

On this clone itself: This sample also contains other DNA sequences that code for the same CDR3. V and J are TRBV5-1 and TRBJ2-5, with D possibly being TRBD1 (6 bases). Per the germline V gene, CDR1 is SGHRS and CDR2 is YFSETQ. This CDR3 comprises 14 residues. V lost 3 bases and J 5 bases, leaving 14 bases between the germline ends. CDR3 region: CASSSSGTKETQYF. The CDR3 coding sequence is TGCGCCAGCAGCTCCTCCGGGACAAAGGAGACCCAGTACTTC.